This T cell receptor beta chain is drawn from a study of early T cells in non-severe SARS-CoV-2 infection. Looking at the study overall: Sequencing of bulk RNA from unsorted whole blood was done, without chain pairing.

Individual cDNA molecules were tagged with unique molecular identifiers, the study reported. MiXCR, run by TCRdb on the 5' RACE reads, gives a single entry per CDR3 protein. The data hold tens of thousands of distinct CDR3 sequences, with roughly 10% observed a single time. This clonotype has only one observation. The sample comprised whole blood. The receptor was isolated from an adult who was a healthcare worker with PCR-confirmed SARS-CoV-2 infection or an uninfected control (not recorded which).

As DNA, the CDR3 is TGTGCCAGCAGCTTCTCGAGTTTATCTGCGGACCAACAAGAGACCCAGTACTTC. Translated, it gives CASSFSSLSADQQETQYF. The rearrangement joins TRBV7-8 to TRBJ2-5; D uncertain. CDR3 length: 18 residues. Trimming took 3 bases from V and 2 from J, leaving 22 bases between them. CDR1 and CDR2 from the germline V gene are SGHVS and FQNEAQ.